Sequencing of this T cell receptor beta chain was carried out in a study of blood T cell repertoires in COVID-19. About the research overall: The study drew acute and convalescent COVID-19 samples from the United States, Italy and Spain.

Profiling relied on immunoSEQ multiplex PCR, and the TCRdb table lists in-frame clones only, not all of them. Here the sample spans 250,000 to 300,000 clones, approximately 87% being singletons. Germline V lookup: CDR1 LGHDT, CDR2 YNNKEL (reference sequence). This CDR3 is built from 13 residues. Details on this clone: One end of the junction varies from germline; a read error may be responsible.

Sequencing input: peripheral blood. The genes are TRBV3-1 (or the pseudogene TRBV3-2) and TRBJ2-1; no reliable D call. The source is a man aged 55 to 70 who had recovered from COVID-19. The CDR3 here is CASSQEVLSPLLF. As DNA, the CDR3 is TGTGCCAGCAGCCAAGAGGTTCTTAGTCCATTGCTCTTC.